The 6 T cell receptor beta chains below all came from one sample that was sequenced in a study of radiotherapy plus CTLA-4 blockade in lung cancer (dated by TCRdb to the late 2010s). The method was the immunoSEQ multiplex PCR assay. Imported from immuneACCESS, the table was reduced by TCRdb to in-frame sequences with V and J called. These copies leave out some clones; in studies compared against another copy, an unresolved V gene accounts for under half, and the cause of the remainder is not known. The sample data list roughly 60,000 clones, and about 72% of these were observed just once. In total, the top ten clones hold 2.9% of the sample. Sequencing was performed on peripheral blood, taken from a patient treated with radiotherapy plus ipilimumab. The receptors shown here come from a human donor with non-small cell lung cancer who had a complete response to radiotherapy plus ipilimumab.

The V call is TRBV19, the J call TRBJ1-4; no clear D. Germline CDR1 is LNHDA and CDR2 is SQIVND (reference sequence). Deletions cut 8 bases from V and 2 bases from J, with 15 bases between. CDR3 size: 15 residues. CDR3 amino acids: CASSSAGSTNEKLFF. The CDR3 region has the DNA TGTGCCAGTTCATCCGCGGGGTCCACTAATGAAAAACTGTTTTTT.

This clone was seen only a few times. The chain is built from TRBV19 and TRBJ2-7; possible D gene TRBD2, 6 bases. The CDR3 covers 13 residues. Deletions cut 6 bases from V and 3 bases from J, with 12 bases between. CDR1 is LNHDA, CDR2 SQIVND, per germline (reference sequence). In nucleotides, the CDR3 is TGTGCCAGTAGCCCGACGGAGGGCTACGAGCAGTACTTC. It specifies CASSPTEGYEQYF.

This chain joins TRBV4-1 and TRBJ1-6; tentatively, D is TRBD1 (6 bases). V dropped 5 bases and J dropped 10 bases, with 27 bases sitting between them. Germline CDR1 MGHRA, CDR2 YSYEKL. This CDR3 comprises 18 residues. Here the CDR3 reads CASSKYGALSGQISPLHF. The CDR3 DNA reads TGCGCCAGCAGCAAGTACGGGGCCCTGTCGGGACAAATATCACCCCTCCACTTT.

CDR3 DNA sequence: TGTGCCAGCAGCCCCCCAGGGACAGCCCTCGGGGGATATAATGAAAAACTGTTTTTT. Translated, it gives CASSPPGTALGGYNEKLFF. This chain joins TRBV7-9 and TRBJ1-4; TRBD1 matches 7 bases. The CDR3 runs to 19 residues. V lost 5 bases, J lost 4 bases, and 19 bases stayed unmatched. In germline, CDR1 is SEHNR, CDR2 FQNEAQ (reference sequence). Variable domain in full (rest from reference TRBV7-9 and TRBJ1-4): DTGVSQNPRHKITKRGQNVTFRCDPISEHNRLYWYRQTLGQGPEFLTYFQNEAQLEKSRLLSDRFSAERPKGSFSTLEIQRTEQGDSAMYLCASSPPGTALGGYNEKLFFGSGTQLSVL.

The rearrangement links TRBV7-2 to TRBJ2-2; a possible D gene is TRBD1 (6 bases). CDR1 and CDR2 from the germline V gene are SGHTA and FQGNSA. This CDR3 contains 17 residues. V was shortened by 1 base and J by 0 bases, with 12 bases between the two germline ends. CDR3 DNA sequence: TGTGCCAGCAGCTTAGTTTGGGGGCTCACGAACACCGGGGAGCTGTTTTTT. Translating it yields CASSLVWGLTNTGELFF.

This chain uses TRBV30 with TRBJ1-1; D perhaps matches TRBD1 (6 bases). Germline CDR1 reads GTSNPN; CDR2 reads SVGIG (reference sequence). CDR3 size: 13 residues. The ends were cut back, 3 bases at V and 1 base at J, with 9 bases in the middle. This chain's CDR3 is CAWRQGANTEAFF. As DNA, the CDR3 is TGTGCCTGGAGACAGGGAGCGAACACTGAAGCTTTCTTT. The variable domain in full, with the rest retrieved from reference TRBV30 and TRBJ1-1, is SQTIHQWPATLVQPVGSPLSLECTVEGTSNPNLYWYRQAAGRGLQLLFYSVGIGQISSEVPQNLSASRPQDRQFILSSKKLLLSDSGFYLCAWRQGANTEAFFGQGTRLTVV.